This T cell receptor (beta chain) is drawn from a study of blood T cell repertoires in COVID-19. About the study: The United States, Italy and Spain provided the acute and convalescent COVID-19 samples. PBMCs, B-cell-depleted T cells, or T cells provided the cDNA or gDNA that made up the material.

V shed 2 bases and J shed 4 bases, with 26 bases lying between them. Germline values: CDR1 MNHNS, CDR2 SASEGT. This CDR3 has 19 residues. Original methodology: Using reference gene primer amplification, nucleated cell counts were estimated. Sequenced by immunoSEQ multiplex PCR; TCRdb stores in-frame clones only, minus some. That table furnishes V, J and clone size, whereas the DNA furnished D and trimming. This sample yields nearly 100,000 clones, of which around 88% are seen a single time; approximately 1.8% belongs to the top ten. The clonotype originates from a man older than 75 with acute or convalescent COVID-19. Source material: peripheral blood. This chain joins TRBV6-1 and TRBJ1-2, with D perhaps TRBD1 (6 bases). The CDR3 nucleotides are TGTGCCAGCAGTGAATTAATCAGGGGAATCCCAATCACCCCCTATGGCTACACCTTC. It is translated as CASSELIRGIPITPYGYTF.